These 8 T cell receptor beta chains came from one sample sequenced in a study of blood T cell repertoires in COVID-19. Clones were read by immunoSEQ multiplex PCR, and TCRdb kept only the in-frame ones, dropping some. The sample consists of a few hundred thousand clones, about nine tenths of them appearing once. Input material: PBMCs or T cells enriched from blood (not recorded which). Every receptor here comes from a man aged 30 to 39 who had recovered from COVID-19.

The chain links TRBV28 to TRBJ1-2; 9 nucleotides align to TRBD1. Trimming at V came to 6 bases and at J to 9 bases, leaving 14 bases not matched to a gene. The CDR3 covers 15 residues. Per germline, CDR1 MDHEN and CDR2 SYDVKM. CDR3 loop: CASSSTDGTGNRYTF. In DNA form, the CDR3 reads TGTGCCAGCAGCTCAACCGATGGGACAGGGAATCGCTACACCTTC.

This sequence joins TRBV7-8 and TRBJ1-2, with TRBD1 identical over 7 bases. The V segment lost 6 bases and the J segment 5 bases; nucleotides outside the gene matches: 12. CDR3 length: 15 amino acids. Looked up from germline, CDR1 is SGHVS and CDR2 is FQNEAQ. In DNA, the CDR3 is TGTGCCAGCAGTTCTAGACAGGGCGATGCTTATGGCTACACCTTC. This codes for CASSSRQGDAYGYTF.

This clone was recorded once. The rearrangement uses TRBV27 and TRBJ1-2, with D hard to call. CDR3 length: 13 residues. Germline CDR1 and CDR2: MNHEY and SMNVEV (reference sequence). V lost 3 bases, J lost 0 bases, and 5 bases lay in between. The CDR3 sequence: CASSFLANYGYTF. Written as DNA, the CDR3 is TGTGCCAGCAGTTTTTTAGCTAACTATGGCTACACCTTC.

This clone was picked up one time. The chain combines TRBV15 with TRBJ2-7, with TRBD2 identical over 9 bases. V dropped 5 bases and J dropped 3; count of bases not matched to a gene: 8. CDR3 length equals 15 residues. In germline, CDR1 is LNHNV, CDR2 YYDKDF (reference sequence). CDR3 residues: CATSAAGGRFYEQYF. Here the CDR3 DNA reads TGTGCCACCAGCGCCGCGGGGGGGAGGTTCTACGAGCAGTACTTC.

This chain links TRBV12-3 or TRBV12-4 with TRBJ1-2, with D hard to call. The CDR3 is 13 residues long. Deletions cut 3 bases from V and 2 bases from J, with 7 bases between. The CDR3 region has the DNA TGTGCCAGCAGTTTGGAGGTAAACTATGGCTACACCTTC. Translation gives CASSLEVNYGYTF.

This chain links TRBV18 with TRBJ1-2; D is uncertain. V lost 4 bases and J lost 3, with 12 bases in between. The CDR3 consists of 14 residues. Germline CDR1 KGHSH, CDR2 LQKENI. Here the CDR3 reads CASSHMGGDYGYTF. CDR3 DNA: TGTGCCAGCTCACACATGGGAGGCGACTATGGCTACACCTTC.

This chain joins TRBV29-1 and TRBJ2-5; 7 nucleotides align to TRBD2. The CDR3 sequence is 16 residues long. V gave up 3 bases and J gave up 1 base; unmatched junction bases: 11. CDR1 and CDR2 from the germline V gene are SQVTM and ANQGSEA. CDR3 residues: CSVEGGEGEFQETQYF. CDR3 nucleotide sequence: TGCAGCGTTGAGGGGGGGGAAGGGGAGTTCCAAGAGACCCAGTACTTC.

The chain uses TRBV7-9 and TRBJ2-7; 7 bases line up with TRBD1. The CDR3 runs 15 residues. Losses at the gene ends were 1 base for V and 0 bases for J; bases not matched to a gene: 3. Germline CDR1 SEHNR, CDR2 FQNEAQ (reference sequence). CDR3: CASSLVTGDSYEQYF. The CDR3 bases are TGTGCCAGCAGCTTAGTAACAGGGGACTCCTACGAGCAGTACTTC.